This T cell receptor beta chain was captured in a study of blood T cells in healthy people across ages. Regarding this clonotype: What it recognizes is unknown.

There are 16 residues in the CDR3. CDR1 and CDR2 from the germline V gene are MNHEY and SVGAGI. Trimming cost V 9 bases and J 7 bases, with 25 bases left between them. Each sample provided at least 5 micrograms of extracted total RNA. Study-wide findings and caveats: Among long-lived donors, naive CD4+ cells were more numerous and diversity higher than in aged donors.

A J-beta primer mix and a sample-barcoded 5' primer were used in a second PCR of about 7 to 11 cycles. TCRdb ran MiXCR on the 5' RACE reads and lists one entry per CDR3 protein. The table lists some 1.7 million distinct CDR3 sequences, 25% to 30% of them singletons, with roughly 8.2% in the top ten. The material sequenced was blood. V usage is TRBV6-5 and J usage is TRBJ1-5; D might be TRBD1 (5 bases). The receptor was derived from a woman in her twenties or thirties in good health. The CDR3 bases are TGTGCCAGTCTACATCCCAAGGAGACGGGGGGACAGCCCCAGCATTTT. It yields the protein CASLHPKETGGQPQHF.